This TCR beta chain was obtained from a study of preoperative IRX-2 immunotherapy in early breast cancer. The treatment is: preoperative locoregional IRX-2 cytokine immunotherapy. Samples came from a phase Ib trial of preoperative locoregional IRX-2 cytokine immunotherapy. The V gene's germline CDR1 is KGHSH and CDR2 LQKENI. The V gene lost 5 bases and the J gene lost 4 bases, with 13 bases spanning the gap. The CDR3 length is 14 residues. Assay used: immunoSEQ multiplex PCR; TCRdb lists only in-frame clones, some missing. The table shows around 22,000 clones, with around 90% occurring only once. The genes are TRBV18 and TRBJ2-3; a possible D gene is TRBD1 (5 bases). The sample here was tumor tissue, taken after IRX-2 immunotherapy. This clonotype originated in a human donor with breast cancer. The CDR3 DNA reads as TGTGCCAGCTCATCTCCAGGGCTCTCAGATACGCAGTATTTT. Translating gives CASSSPGLSDTQYF.